The entry below gives a single T cell receptor (beta chain) sequence along with its context. The data were obtained in a study of OX40 agonist ivuxolimab in advanced cancers. This CDR3 contains 11 residues. From germline, CDR1 is MNHNY and CDR2 SVGAGI (reference sequence). Trimming pared 4 bases from V and 9 bases from J, leaving 10 bases between. Method: immunoSEQ multiplex PCR; TCRdb's copy keeps in-frame clones and lacks some. The sample lists tens of thousands of clones, roughly 90% occurring once. The investigators sampled blood at baseline, at cycle 4 day 1, and at cycle 7 day 1. This chain connects TRBV6-6 to TRBJ2-7, with D hard to call. Source: CD4+ or CD8+ T cells sorted from blood, taken in a trial of the OX40 agonist ivuxolimab. This sequence was found in an adult with an advanced solid tumor such as melanoma, head and neck, liver or kidney cancer. The CDR3 region has the DNA TGTGCCAGCAGTTCTGGAGCAGCGCAGTACTTC. Protein: CASSSGAAQYF.